This TCR beta chain was documented in a study of blood T cell repertoires in COVID-19. As for the study in general: T cells, B-cell-depleted T cells, or PBMCs provided the cDNA or gDNA that served as material.

This CDR3 has 18 residues. Germline CDR1 is GTSNPN and CDR2 is SVGIG (reference sequence). Trimming left V 3 bases short and J 0 bases short, with 18 bases between. Authors' data handling: Estimated nucleated cell counts came from reference gene primer amplification. Sequenced by immunoSEQ multiplex PCR; TCRdb stores in-frame clones only, minus some. V and J calls and clone size come straight from that table; D and trimming were deduced from the DNA. Of fewer than 200,000 clones listed, 70% to 90% are singletons. Patients of the Seattle cohort, enrolled during active infection, were followed longitudinally.

Material: peripheral blood. The chain is built from TRBV30 and TRBJ2-6, with D possibly TRBD1 on 7 matching bases. This receptor was taken from a woman in her 50s with COVID-19, enrolled during active disease. For the CDR3, the DNA is TGTGCCTGGAGAAAGGAGGGACAGAGTTTCTCTGGGGCCAACGTCCTGACTTTC. It yields the protein CAWRKEGQSFSGANVLTF. Full variable domain (outside the CDR3, taken from reference TRBV30 and TRBJ2-6): SQTIHQWPATLVQPVGSPLSLECTVEGTSNPNLYWYRQAAGRGLQLLFYSVGIGQISSEVPQNLSASRPQDRQFILSSKKLLLSDSGFYLCAWRKEGQSFSGANVLTFGAGSRLTVL.